A selection of T cell receptor beta chains follows, all from one sample in a study of identical twins. MiXCR was run by TCRdb on the 5' RACE reads, yielding one entry per CDR3 protein. The table has about 200,000 distinct CDR3 sequences, about 10% seen once. The specimen sequenced was memory T cells sorted from blood. These receptors were obtained from a man in his fifties or sixties in good health. CDR3s include the opening cysteine and the closing phenylalanine or tryptophan. D genes are given only for firm matches. Clone size appears in some rows only: once, few, many, or a class for an expanded clone.

V gene	CDR3 length	D gene	J gene	clone size	CDR3 DNA	CDR3 protein
TRBV7-2	16	-	TRBJ1-3	few	TGTGCCAGCAGCCCCAAGGGGCGGGCCCATGGAAACACCATATATTTT	CASSPKGRAHGNTIYF
TRBV4-3	16	-	TRBJ1-2	-	TGCGCCAGCAGCCAAGACCTTAGAGTTGGGGACTATGGCTACACCTTC	CASSQDLRVGDYGYTF
TRBV29-1	11	-	TRBJ2-1	many	TGCAGCGTTGGTTTATCGGATGAGCAGTTCTTC	CSVGLSDEQFF
TRBV11-2	19	TRBD2	TRBJ2-1	few	TGTGCCAGCAGCCCTATAGCGGGAGCATTGGTCTACTACTACAATGAGCAGTTCTTC	CASSPIAGALVYYYNEQFF
TRBV7-9	17	TRBD2	TRBJ2-7	many	TGTGCCAGCAGCTTAGGCCGACTAGCGGGAGGGCCCCACGAGCAGTACTTC	CASSLGRLAGGPHEQYF
TRBV18	15	-	TRBJ2-5	-	TGTGCCAGCTCACCGAGGAAGACAAGCCAAGAGACCCAGTACTTC	CASSPRKTSQETQYF
TRBV19	12	-	TRBJ2-7	-	TGTGCCAGTAGTAGACACGGATACGAGCAGTACTTC	CASSRHGYEQYF
TRBV9	14	TRBD2	TRBJ2-3	many	TGTGCCAGCAGCGAGCGGGAGTCGGTAGATACGCAGTATTTT	CASSERESVDTQYF
TRBV6-5	15	-	TRBJ2-2	few	TGTGCCAGCAGTTACAATCGGGGGCGCACCGGGGAGCTGTTTTTT	CASSYNRGRTGELFF
TRBV28	15	-	TRBJ1-5	few	TGTGCCAGCACCCGGGGGGGAGGAAGCAATCAGCCCCAGCATTTT	CASTRGGGSNQPQHF
TRBV6-2/TRBV6-3	11	-	TRBJ1-1	many	TGTGCCAGCAGTTACTGGCCGGGGGCTTTCTTT	CASSYWPGAFF
TRBV4-2	20	TRBD2	TRBJ2-1	many	TGTGCCAGCAGCCAAGTCCCTAGCGGGGGGGCCTTCATCTCCTACAATGAGCAGTTCTTC	CASSQVPSGGAFISYNEQFF
TRBV6-1	14	-	TRBJ1-4	-	TGTGCCAGCAGTGATCAGGGAGGAAATGAAAAACTGTTTTTT	CASSDQGGNEKLFF
TRBV2	13	-	TRBJ1-5	-	TGTGCCAGCAGTGAGAGGGGCTTCGGGCCCCAGCATTTT	CASSERGFGPQHF
TRBV19	15	TRBD2	TRBJ2-1	once	TGTGCCAGTGCAGTAACCAGCGGGGCTAACAATGAGCAGTTCTTC	CASAVTSGANNEQFF
TRBV28	18	TRBD2	TRBJ2-7	few	TGTGCCAGCATACCGGGACTAGCTGATAAAATAAGCTCCTACGAGCAGTACTTC	CASIPGLADKISSYEQYF
TRBV20-1	15	TRBD1	TRBJ1-6	once	TGCAGTGCTAGAGCCGGGACAGAGACTAATTCACCCCTCCACTTT	CSARAGTETNSPLHF
TRBV27	14	-	TRBJ2-7	many	TGTGCCAGCAGTCCGGTGGGGATTCTATCCGAGCAGTACTTC	CASSPVGILSEQYF
TRBV6-2/TRBV6-3	15	-	TRBJ2-7	-	TGTGCCAGCAGCATCACCTTCGGGCGTGGTTACGAGCAGTACTTC	CASSITFGRGYEQYF
TRBV6-2/TRBV6-3	13	-	TRBJ1-2	-	TGTGCCAGCAGTTCCCCCCTGCGAGGGGGCTACACCTTC	CASSSPLRGGYTF
TRBV27	12	-	TRBJ1-1	many	TGTGCCAGCAGTTTTTTAAACAGGGCCCCTTTCTTT	CASSFLNRAPFF
TRBV20-1	15	TRBD1	TRBJ2-1	few	TGCAGTGCTAGTGATACAGGGGGTTCCTACAATGAGCAGTTCTTC	CSASDTGGSYNEQFF
TRBV24-1	14	-	TRBJ1-2	many	TGTGCCACCAGTGATTTTGAGCATAACTATGGCTACACCTTC	CATSDFEHNYGYTF